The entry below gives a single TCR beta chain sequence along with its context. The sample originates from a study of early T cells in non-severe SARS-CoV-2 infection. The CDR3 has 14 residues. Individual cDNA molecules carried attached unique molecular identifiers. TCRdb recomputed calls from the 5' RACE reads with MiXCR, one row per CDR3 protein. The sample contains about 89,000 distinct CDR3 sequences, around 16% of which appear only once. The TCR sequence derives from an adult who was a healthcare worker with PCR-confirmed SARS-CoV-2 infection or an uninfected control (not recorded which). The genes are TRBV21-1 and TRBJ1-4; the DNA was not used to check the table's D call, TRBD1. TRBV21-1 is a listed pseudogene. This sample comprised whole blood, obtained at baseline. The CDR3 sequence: CASSKQGTNEKLFF. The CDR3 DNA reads TGTGCCAGCAGCAAACAGGGGACTAATGAAAAACTGTTTTTT.